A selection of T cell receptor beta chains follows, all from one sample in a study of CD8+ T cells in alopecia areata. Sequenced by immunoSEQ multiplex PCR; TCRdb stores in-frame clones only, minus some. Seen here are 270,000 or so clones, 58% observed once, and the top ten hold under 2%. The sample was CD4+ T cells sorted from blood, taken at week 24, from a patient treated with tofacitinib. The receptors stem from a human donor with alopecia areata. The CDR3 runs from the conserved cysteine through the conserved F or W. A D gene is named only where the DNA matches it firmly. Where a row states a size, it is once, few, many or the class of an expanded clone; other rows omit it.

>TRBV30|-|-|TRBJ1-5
CAWSRGENQPQHF
TGTGCCTGGAGTAGGGGAGAAAATCAGCCCCAGCATTTT
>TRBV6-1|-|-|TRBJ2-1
CASSAPGEDEQFF
TGTGCCAGCAGTGCCCCCGGGGAAGATGAGCAGTTCTTC
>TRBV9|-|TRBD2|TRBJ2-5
CASSVGGSGGPQETQYF
TGTGCCAGCAGCGTAGGGGGCAGCGGGGGACCCCAAGAGACCCAGTACTTC
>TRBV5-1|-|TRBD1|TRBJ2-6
CASSPYRGTGANVLTF
TGCGCCAGCAGCCCCTACAGGGGGACTGGGGCCAACGTCCTGACTTTC
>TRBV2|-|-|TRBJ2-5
CASSPRVGETQYF
TGTGCCAGCAGTCCCAGGGTAGGAGAGACCCAGTACTTC
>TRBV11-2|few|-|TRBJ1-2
CASSLTGIGFGYTF
TGTGCCAGCAGCTTAACAGGGATTGGATTTGGCTACACCTTC
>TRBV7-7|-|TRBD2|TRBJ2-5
CASSLRTSGQETQYF
TGTGCTAGCAGCCTCAGGACTAGCGGACAAGAGACCCAGTACTTC
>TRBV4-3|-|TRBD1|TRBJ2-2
CASSQLTTGVGELFF
TGCGCCAGCAGCCAGCTTACCACAGGGGTCGGGGAGCTGTTTTTT
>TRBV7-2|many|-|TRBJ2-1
CASSLGRGRSYNEQFF
TGTGCCAGCAGCTTAGGACGGGGGAGGTCCTACAATGAGCAGTTCTTC
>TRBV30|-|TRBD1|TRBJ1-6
CAWSSQGTGDNSPLHF
TGTGCCTGGAGTTCTCAAGGGACAGGCGATAATTCACCCCTCCACTTT
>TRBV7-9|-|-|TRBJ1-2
CASSLGGPLVYGYTF
TGTGCCAGCAGCTTAGGGGGGCCCCTGGTCTATGGCTACACCTTC
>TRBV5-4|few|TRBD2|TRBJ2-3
CASSLASGGTDTQYF
TGTGCCAGCAGCTTGGCTAGCGGGGGAACAGATACGCAGTATTTT
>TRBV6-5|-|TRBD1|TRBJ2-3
CASSYRDRSTDTQYF
TGTGCCAGCAGTTACCGGGACAGAAGCACAGATACGCAGTATTTT
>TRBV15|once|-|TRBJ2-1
CATSRPLLGPEQFF
TGTGCCACCAGCAGACCCTTACTAGGACCTGAGCAGTTCTTC
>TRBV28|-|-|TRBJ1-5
CASGETSSNQPQHF
TGTGCCAGCGGGGAGACAAGTAGCAATCAGCCCCAGCATTTT
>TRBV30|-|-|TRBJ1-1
CAWMGPGQGGFTEAFF
TGTGCCTGGATGGGTCCCGGGCAGGGAGGTTTCACTGAAGCTTTCTTT
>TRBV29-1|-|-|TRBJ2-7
CSVGRIDEQYF
TGCAGCGTAGGACGGATCGACGAGCAGTACTTC
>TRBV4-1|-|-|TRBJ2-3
CASSPDYLADTQYF
TGCGCCAGCAGCCCCGACTACCTCGCAGATACGCAGTATTTT
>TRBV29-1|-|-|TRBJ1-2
CSVDSSGFNYGYTF
TGCAGCGTTGATAGTTCGGGGTTCAATTATGGCTACACCTTC
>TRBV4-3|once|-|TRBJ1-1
CASSQGDTVNTEAFF
TGCGCCAGCAGCCAGGGGGACACGGTGAACACTGAAGCTTTCTTT
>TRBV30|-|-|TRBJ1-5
CAWSVGDHQPQHF
TGTGCCTGGAGTGTAGGGGACCATCAGCCCCAGCATTTT
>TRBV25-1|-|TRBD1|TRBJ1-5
CASSGPGQGNQPQHF
TGTGCCAGCAGTGGTCCGGGACAGGGCAATCAGCCCCAGCATTTT
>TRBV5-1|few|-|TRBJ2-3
CASSLTGIITDTQYF
TGCGCCAGCAGCTTGACGGGGATCATCACAGATACGCAGTATTTT
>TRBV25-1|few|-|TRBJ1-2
CASSELGANYGYTF
TGTGCCAGCAGTGAATTGGGAGCTAACTATGGCTACACCTTC
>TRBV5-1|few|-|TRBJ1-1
CASSGRNTEAFF
TGCGCCAGCAGTGGGAGGAACACTGAAGCTTTCTTT
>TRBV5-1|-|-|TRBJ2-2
CASSLPRDTGELFF
TGCGCCAGCAGCTTACCCAGGGATACCGGGGAGCTGTTTTTT
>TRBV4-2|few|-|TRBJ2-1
CASSREKGRSSYNEQFF
TGTGCCAGCAGCCGCGAGAAGGGCCGTAGCTCCTACAATGAGCAGTTCTTC
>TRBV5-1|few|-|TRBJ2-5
CASSLGQETQYF
TGCGCCAGCAGCTTGGGACAAGAGACCCAGTACTTC
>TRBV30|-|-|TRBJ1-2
CAWSVSGLQGTGGYTF
TGTGCCTGGAGTGTATCGGGCTTACAGGGAACGGGGGGCTACACCTTC